This is a list of T cell receptor beta chains from one sample in a study of T cells after yellow fever vaccination. TCRdb fed the 5' RACE reads into MiXCR, producing one record per CDR3 protein. The data show about 260,000 distinct CDR3 sequences, 5.2% seen once. This material consisted of CD4+ T cells sorted from PBMCs, taken on the day of the yellow fever booster vaccination. The receptors come from a man younger than 30 who received the YFV17D yellow fever vaccine. CDR3s include the opening cysteine and the closing phenylalanine or tryptophan. Each record gives: clone size, V gene, D gene, J gene, CDR3 protein, CDR3 DNA. A D gene is named only where the DNA matches it firmly. Only part of the rows carry a size: once, few, many, or a class if the clone is expanded.

abundance: many; v_gene: TRBV5-1; d_gene: TRBD2; j_gene: TRBJ2-1; CDR3aa: CASSGTASGPLLSLQFF; CDR3nt: TGCGCCAGCAGCGGGACCGCTAGCGGGCCGCTCCTTTCCTTGCAGTTCTTC
abundance: few; v_gene: TRBV7-8; d_gene: .; j_gene: TRBJ1-1; CDR3aa: CASSSWGEEAFF; CDR3nt: TGTGCCAGCAGCTCGTGGGGGGAGGAAGCTTTCTTT
abundance: many; v_gene: TRBV9; d_gene: .; j_gene: TRBJ2-4; CDR3aa: CASSTGRVNIQYF; CDR3nt: TGTGCCAGCAGTACCGGACGGGTAAACATTCAGTACTTC
abundance: many; v_gene: TRBV6-5; d_gene: .; j_gene: TRBJ2-7; CDR3aa: CASRSRITSPYEQYF; CDR3nt: TGTGCCAGCAGGTCTCGAATAACATCGCCTTACGAGCAGTACTTC
abundance: many; v_gene: TRBV9; d_gene: .; j_gene: TRBJ2-3; CDR3aa: CASSVVGGLEDTQYF; CDR3nt: TGTGCCAGCAGCGTAGTGGGGGGCCTCGAAGATACGCAGTATTTT
abundance: few; v_gene: TRBV5-1; d_gene: TRBD1; j_gene: TRBJ2-3; CDR3aa: CASSWGHPGQGTDTQYF; CDR3nt: TGCGCCAGCAGCTGGGGGCACCCGGGACAGGGGACAGATACGCAGTATTTT
abundance: .; v_gene: TRBV19; d_gene: .; j_gene: TRBJ2-7; CDR3aa: CASSEGHSTSYEQYF; CDR3nt: TGTGCCAGTAGTGAAGGGCACTCAACCTCCTACGAGCAGTACTTC
abundance: few; v_gene: TRBV5-1; d_gene: .; j_gene: TRBJ1-3; CDR3aa: CASSSGAYSGNTIYF; CDR3nt: TGCGCCAGCAGCTCGGGAGCTTACTCTGGAAACACCATATATTTT
abundance: few; v_gene: TRBV18; d_gene: .; j_gene: TRBJ1-4; CDR3aa: CASSPPVGEKLFF; CDR3nt: TGTGCCAGCTCACCACCGGTGGGTGAAAAACTGTTTTTT
abundance: .; v_gene: TRBV5-1; d_gene: .; j_gene: TRBJ1-2; CDR3aa: CASGIARAGYGYTF; CDR3nt: TGCGCCAGCGGAATTGCCAGGGCTGGCTATGGCTACACCTTC
abundance: .; v_gene: TRBV6-2/TRBV6-3; d_gene: .; j_gene: TRBJ1-4; CDR3aa: CASSSEDSPREALFF; CDR3nt: TGTGCCAGCAGTTCCGAAGACAGTCCGAGAGAAGCCTTGTTTTTT
abundance: .; v_gene: TRBV5-4; d_gene: .; j_gene: TRBJ1-2; CDR3aa: CASSLADFWINYGYTF; CDR3nt: TGTGCCAGCAGCTTGGCCGATTTTTGGATTAACTATGGCTACACCTTC
abundance: few; v_gene: TRBV18; d_gene: .; j_gene: TRBJ2-3; CDR3aa: CASSSVTDTQYF; CDR3nt: TGTGCCAGCTCCTCGGTGACAGATACGCAGTATTTT
abundance: few; v_gene: TRBV7-3; d_gene: .; j_gene: TRBJ1-2; CDR3aa: CASSPDAGVGDYGYTF; CDR3nt: TGTGCCAGCAGCCCCGACGCAGGGGTAGGGGACTATGGCTACACCTTC
abundance: .; v_gene: TRBV6-2/TRBV6-3; d_gene: .; j_gene: TRBJ2-1; CDR3aa: CASSYPARTVYNEQFF; CDR3nt: TGTGCCAGCAGTTACCCCGCCCGGACAGTATACAATGAGCAGTTCTTC
abundance: few; v_gene: TRBV30; d_gene: .; j_gene: TRBJ1-5; CDR3aa: CAWSLGQGNQPQHF; CDR3nt: TGTGCCTGGAGTTTGGGACAAGGCAATCAGCCCCAGCATTTT
abundance: few; v_gene: TRBV24-1; d_gene: .; j_gene: TRBJ2-1; CDR3aa: CATSDRLVSSNEQFF; CDR3nt: TGTGCCACCAGTGATCGCCTAGTGAGCTCCAATGAGCAGTTCTTC
abundance: .; v_gene: TRBV7-2; d_gene: .; j_gene: TRBJ2-5; CDR3aa: CASTLVRGETQYF; CDR3nt: TGTGCCAGCACCCTAGTCAGGGGAGAGACCCAGTACTTC
abundance: .; v_gene: TRBV18; d_gene: .; j_gene: TRBJ2-7; CDR3aa: CASSPSSPGFHEQYF; CDR3nt: TGTGCCAGCTCACCATCCAGCCCAGGATTCCACGAGCAGTACTTC
abundance: .; v_gene: TRBV4-3; d_gene: TRBD1; j_gene: TRBJ2-7; CDR3aa: CASSQDPTGTGGPYEQYF; CDR3nt: TGCGCCAGCAGCCAAGATCCGACCGGGACAGGGGGACCCTACGAGCAGTACTTC
abundance: .; v_gene: TRBV11-2; d_gene: .; j_gene: TRBJ2-3; CDR3aa: CASSQGGTPDTQYF; CDR3nt: TGTGCCAGCTCCCAGGGGGGGACTCCAGATACGCAGTATTTT
abundance: .; v_gene: TRBV7-3; d_gene: .; j_gene: TRBJ2-1; CDR3aa: CASSDRGGGSYNEQFF; CDR3nt: TGTGCCAGCAGCGACCGGGGTGGGGGTTCCTACAATGAGCAGTTCTTC
abundance: few; v_gene: TRBV7-2; d_gene: .; j_gene: TRBJ2-3; CDR3aa: CASSLALWGDTQYF; CDR3nt: TGTGCCAGCAGCTTAGCGCTTTGGGGGGATACGCAGTATTTT
abundance: .; v_gene: TRBV25-1; d_gene: .; j_gene: TRBJ2-3; CDR3aa: CASSRDSPDTQYF; CDR3nt: TGTGCCAGCAGTCGGGACTCCCCAGATACGCAGTATTTT
abundance: .; v_gene: TRBV6-5; d_gene: .; j_gene: TRBJ1-2; CDR3aa: CASSPKGPASHGYTF; CDR3nt: TGTGCCAGCAGTCCAAAGGGGCCGGCGTCGCATGGCTACACCTTC
abundance: many; v_gene: TRBV5-5; d_gene: TRBD1; j_gene: TRBJ1-2; CDR3aa: CASSRDRDYGYTF; CDR3nt: TGTGCCAGCAGCCGGGACAGGGACTATGGCTACACCTTC
abundance: .; v_gene: TRBV29-1; d_gene: .; j_gene: TRBJ1-1; CDR3aa: CSGAPGPEAFF; CDR3nt: TGCAGCGGGGCCCCTGGGCCTGAAGCTTTCTTT
abundance: many; v_gene: TRBV5-1; d_gene: TRBD1; j_gene: TRBJ2-4; CDR3aa: CASSHSGTGEKKNIQYF; CDR3nt: TGCGCCAGCAGCCATTCCGGGACAGGGGAGAAGAAAAACATTCAGTACTTC
abundance: .; v_gene: TRBV7-3; d_gene: .; j_gene: TRBJ1-5; CDR3aa: CASSTRRGQPQHF; CDR3nt: TGTGCCAGCAGCACCCGCAGGGGTCAGCCCCAGCATTTT
abundance: few; v_gene: TRBV6-6; d_gene: TRBD1; j_gene: TRBJ1-2; CDR3aa: CASNLGQGGYGYTF; CDR3nt: TGTGCCAGCAACCTAGGACAGGGAGGGTATGGCTACACCTTC
abundance: few; v_gene: TRBV4-3; d_gene: TRBD1; j_gene: TRBJ1-4; CDR3aa: CASSQDTGAGNEKLFF; CDR3nt: TGCGCCAGCAGCCAAGATACAGGGGCAGGTAATGAAAAACTGTTTTTT
abundance: many; v_gene: TRBV2; d_gene: .; j_gene: TRBJ2-2; CDR3aa: CASSEFRNTGELFF; CDR3nt: TGTGCCAGCAGTGAGTTTAGAAACACCGGGGAGCTGTTTTTT
abundance: few; v_gene: TRBV7-6; d_gene: .; j_gene: TRBJ1-1; CDR3aa: CASSLATGYTEAFF; CDR3nt: TGTGCCAGCAGCTTAGCTACAGGATACACTGAAGCTTTCTTT
abundance: .; v_gene: TRBV7-6; d_gene: TRBD1; j_gene: TRBJ2-5; CDR3aa: CASSLAGTVGGTQYF; CDR3nt: TGTGCCAGCAGCTTAGCGGGGACAGTTGGGGGGACCCAGTACTTC
abundance: many; v_gene: TRBV7-2; d_gene: TRBD1; j_gene: TRBJ1-2; CDR3aa: CASSLAWTGNSYTF; CDR3nt: TGTGCCAGCAGCTTAGCCTGGACAGGGAATAGCTACACCTTC
abundance: few; v_gene: TRBV20-1; d_gene: TRBD1; j_gene: TRBJ1-5; CDR3aa: CSANRGVGQPQHF; CDR3nt: TGCAGTGCGAACAGGGGGGTCGGTCAGCCCCAGCATTTT
abundance: few; v_gene: TRBV6-5; d_gene: .; j_gene: TRBJ2-1; CDR3aa: CASSYAWGRNNEQFF; CDR3nt: TGTGCCAGCAGTTATGCCTGGGGGCGTAACAATGAGCAGTTCTTC
abundance: many; v_gene: TRBV7-2; d_gene: .; j_gene: TRBJ2-7; CDR3aa: CASSDETAVVSEQYF; CDR3nt: TGTGCCAGCAGCGACGAAACAGCAGTCGTCAGCGAGCAGTACTTC